The entry that follows covers one T cell receptor beta chain sequence. Its antigen is unidentified. Trimming cost V 5 bases and J 2 bases, with 23 bases left between them. The CDR3 loop spans 17 amino acids. Germline V gene data show CDR1 as GTSNPN and CDR2 as SVGIG (reference sequence). These data belong to a study of cytomegalovirus exposure and HLA in healthy donors. This table comes from immunoSEQ multiplex PCR, and its TCRdb copy is limited to in-frame clones, with some not included. There are approximately 170,000 clones in the sample; 80% to 85% occur only once, and 10% lies in the top ten. General study findings and limits: Reports indicated that the classifier achieved high specificity and sensitivity in diagnosing cytomegalovirus status.

Sequences were obtained from PBMCs. V and J are TRBV30 and TRBJ2-3; D may be TRBD1 (8 bases). This sequence was found in a man in his thirties or forties in good health and CMV-seropositive. The CDR3 sequence: CAWGDMGGTGPTDTQYF. The CDR3 DNA reads TGTGCCTGGGGAGATATGGGAGGGACAGGACCCACAGATACGCAGTATTTT.